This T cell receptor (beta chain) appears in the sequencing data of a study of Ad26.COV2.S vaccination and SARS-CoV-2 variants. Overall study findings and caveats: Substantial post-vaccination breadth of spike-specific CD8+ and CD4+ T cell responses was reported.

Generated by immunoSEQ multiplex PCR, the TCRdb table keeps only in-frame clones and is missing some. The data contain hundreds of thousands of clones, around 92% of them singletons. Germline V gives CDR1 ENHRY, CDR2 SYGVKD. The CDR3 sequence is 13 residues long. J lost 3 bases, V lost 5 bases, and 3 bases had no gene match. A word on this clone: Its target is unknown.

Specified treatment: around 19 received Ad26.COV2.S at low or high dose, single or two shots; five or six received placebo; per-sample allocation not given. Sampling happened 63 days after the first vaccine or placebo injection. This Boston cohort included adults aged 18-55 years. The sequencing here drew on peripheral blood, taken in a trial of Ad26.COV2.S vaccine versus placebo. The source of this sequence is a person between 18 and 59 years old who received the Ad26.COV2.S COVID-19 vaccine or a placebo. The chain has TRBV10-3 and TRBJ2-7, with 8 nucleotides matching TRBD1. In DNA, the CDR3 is TGTGCCATCAGTTTAGACAGGGGCTACGAGCAGTACTTC. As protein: CAISLDRGYEQYF.